This T cell receptor (beta chain) was recorded in a study of beta chain features in type 1 diabetes. Whole-study findings and limits: PCR might preferentially amplify shorter templates, equally in patients and controls. There was no resolution here of whether HLA type influences TCRB rearrangement.

V lost 3 bases and J 3 bases, leaving 13 bases between the germline ends. Germline V gene lookup returns CDR1 SGHRS and CDR2 YFSETQ. This CDR3 is built from 14 residues. cDNA synthesis used the whole RNA isolate, giving expressed TCRB sequences. Here immunoSEQ multiplex PCR was the method, and the copy in TCRdb shows in-frame clones only, minus some. The table records roughly 400,000 clones, about 15% of them present only once. Concerning this clone: Its antigen is still unknown.

The sample comprised naive CD4+ T cells from blood. The chain uses TRBV5-1 and TRBJ2-7; tentatively, D is TRBD2 (5 bases). The origin of this receptor is a woman aged 18 to 35 in good health. The CDR3 is CASSSPGNYYEQYF. The CDR3 nucleotides read TGCGCCAGCAGCTCCCCCGGGAACTACTACGAGCAGTACTTC.